This T cell receptor (beta chain) was recovered during a study of T cell changes during pregnancy in multiple sclerosis (dated by TCRdb to the late 2010s). For context, the study as a whole: In women with multiple sclerosis, the researchers looked at how the T cell repertoire shifted as pregnancy progressed.

With respect to this clone: It has no known antigen specificity. There are no base qualities to consult, and no much larger clone falls within one base.

The germline V gene sets CDR1 to MGHRA and CDR2 to YSYEKL. From the cysteine up to the phenylalanine, the CDR3 has a length of 14 residues. Only CDR3 DNA remains: 42 bases, in frame from the first base. The junction carries 11 bases between V and J, which are trimmed by 1 base and 5 bases respectively. The library was built by means of the immunoSEQ multiplex PCR assay. Held by TCRdb, this immuneACCESS table contains in-frame sequences only and omits some clones. Under half of the omission traces to an unresolved V gene where checked; the cause of the rest is unknown. The sample contains over 30,000 clones, approximately 85% of them found a single time. 0.9% to 1.5% of the sample rests with the top ten.

The receptor comes from a female donor with multiple sclerosis, enrolled in a pregnancy study. The rearrangement joined TRBV4-1 to TRBJ2-5, with TRBD2 perhaps the D gene, on 6 matching bases. The sequenced sample was CD4+ T cells from peripheral blood mononuclear cells, obtained before pregnancy. The nucleotide sequence reads as follows: TGCGCCAGCAGCCAAGGACTAGGTCGGGAGACCCAGTACTTC. Protein translation: CASSQGLGRETQYF.